The clone carrying this TCR beta chain was found many times. Its antigen is not known. Patients aged 18 to 65 had newly diagnosed hyperthyroidism lasting under 2 months. Patients having uncontrolled infection, another autoimmune disease, pregnancy or lactation were not included. PBMCs came from about 10 ml fresh peripheral blood. The data are from a study of T cells in Graves' hyperthyroidism and ophthalmopathy. Study-level results: Clonotypes that were expanded in thyroid above 0.001 mostly appeared in blood too.

Authors of the study amplified TCR beta CDR3 regions from RNA transcripts. HTBI primers were employed in a first-round RT-PCR of the TCR CDR3. In TCRdb, the multiplex PCR reads were re-called with MiXCR into one record per CDR3 protein. The sample lists fewer than 350,000 distinct CDR3 sequences, about an eighth seen once, with 7% to 8.5% in the top ten. The V end lost 3 bases, the J end lost 9 bases, and 14 bases lay between the germline ends. CDR3 length: 13 amino acids. In germline, CDR1 is SGHTA, CDR2 FQGNSA. The sequenced sample consisted of blood. This receptor was taken from a woman aged 25-40 years with Graves' hyperthyroidism that later progressed to Graves' ophthalmopathy. The V call is TRBV7-2, the J call TRBJ1-1; weak D call: TRBD1 (5 bases). The CDR3 protein is CASSFQGPPKAFF. The CDR3 DNA sequence: TGTGCCAGCAGCTTTCAGGGTCCCCCGAAAGCTTTCTTT.